This is a list of T cell receptor beta chains from one sample in a study of CD8 T cells in ankylosing spondylitis. TCRdb reprocessed the 5' RACE reads with MiXCR, giving one entry per CDR3 protein. The sample holds nearly 350,000 distinct CDR3 sequences, 14% to 15% seen once. The sample consisted of blood, either unsorted or a sorted T cell fraction (not recorded which). These receptors were obtained from a male donor with ankylosing spondylitis or in good health (not recorded which). Each CDR3 is given with its conserved first and last residue. Fields, in order: V gene, clone size, D gene, J gene, CDR3 DNA, CDR3 protein. D genes are given only for firm matches. Size values are once, few and many counts, or a class for expanded clones, and some rows have none.

V gene: TRBV10-3; clone size: few; D gene: TRBD2; J gene: TRBJ2-3; CDR3 DNA: TGTGCCATCAGTGGACGGGAGGGCCTGGGAACGCAGTATTTT; CDR3 protein: CAISGREGLGTQYF
V gene: TRBV11-1; clone size: NA; D gene: TRBD2; J gene: TRBJ2-6; CDR3 DNA: TGTGCCAGCAGCCCACTTAGCGGGGTCCTTCACTCTGGGGCCAACGTCCTGACTTTC; CDR3 protein: CASSPLSGVLHSGANVLTF
V gene: TRBV5-1; clone size: NA; D gene: TRBD1; J gene: TRBJ2-1; CDR3 DNA: TGCGCCAGTAATAATGGACAGGGTTTGTATGAGCAGTTCTTC; CDR3 protein: CASNNGQGLYEQFF
V gene: TRBV10-3; clone size: NA; D gene: NA; J gene: TRBJ2-2; CDR3 DNA: TGTGCCATCAGTGAGCCGAACAGGGAAGGAGGCACCGGGGAGCTGTTTTTT; CDR3 protein: CAISEPNREGGTGELFF
V gene: TRBV20-1; clone size: NA; D gene: TRBD2; J gene: TRBJ2-5; CDR3 DNA: TGCAGTGCTAGTCGACTAGCGGAGCGCTACCAAGAGACCCAGTACTTC; CDR3 protein: CSASRLAERYQETQYF
V gene: TRBV10-3; clone size: few; D gene: NA; J gene: TRBJ1-1; CDR3 DNA: TGTGCCATCAGCAGGGCGGTAGGCGCTGAAGCTTTCTTT; CDR3 protein: CAISRAVGAEAFF
V gene: TRBV5-1; clone size: NA; D gene: NA; J gene: TRBJ2-3; CDR3 DNA: TGCGCCAGCAGCTTCCAGGAGAGCACAGATACGCAGTATTTT; CDR3 protein: CASSFQESTDTQYF
V gene: TRBV7-2; clone size: few; D gene: TRBD2; J gene: TRBJ2-1; CDR3 DNA: TGTGCCAGCAGCCTTGGCGGGGGTGGCTCCTACAATGAGCAGTTCTTC; CDR3 protein: CASSLGGGGSYNEQFF
V gene: TRBV30; clone size: NA; D gene: NA; J gene: TRBJ2-7; CDR3 DNA: TGTGCCTGGAGTGTGCAGGGCGAGCAGTACTTC; CDR3 protein: CAWSVQGEQYF
V gene: TRBV19; clone size: NA; D gene: TRBD1; J gene: TRBJ1-1; CDR3 DNA: TGTGCCAGTACCTTTGGGACAGGGAGGAGTACTGAAGCTTTCTTT; CDR3 protein: CASTFGTGRSTEAFF
V gene: TRBV13; clone size: NA; D gene: NA; J gene: TRBJ2-3; CDR3 DNA: TGTGCCAGCAGCCCCCCTACGGGAGCAGATACGCAGTATTTT; CDR3 protein: CASSPPTGADTQYF
V gene: TRBV2; clone size: NA; D gene: TRBD1; J gene: TRBJ1-2; CDR3 DNA: TGTGCCAGCAGTGGGGGACAGGGGTTAACGTCTAGTCGAGGCTACACCTTC; CDR3 protein: CASSGGQGLTSSRGYTF
V gene: TRBV10-3; clone size: NA; D gene: TRBD1; J gene: TRBJ2-3; CDR3 DNA: TGTGCCATCAGTGGGGTACCGGGACAGACTACAGATACGCAGTATTTT; CDR3 protein: CAISGVPGQTTDTQYF
V gene: TRBV19; clone size: NA; D gene: TRBD1; J gene: TRBJ1-2; CDR3 DNA: TGTGCCAGTAGCCAAGGGACAGGGGATGGCTACACCTTC; CDR3 protein: CASSQGTGDGYTF
V gene: TRBV30; clone size: NA; D gene: NA; J gene: TRBJ1-1; CDR3 DNA: TGTGCCTGGAGTGGAGGGGACACTGAAGCTTTCTTT; CDR3 protein: CAWSGGDTEAFF